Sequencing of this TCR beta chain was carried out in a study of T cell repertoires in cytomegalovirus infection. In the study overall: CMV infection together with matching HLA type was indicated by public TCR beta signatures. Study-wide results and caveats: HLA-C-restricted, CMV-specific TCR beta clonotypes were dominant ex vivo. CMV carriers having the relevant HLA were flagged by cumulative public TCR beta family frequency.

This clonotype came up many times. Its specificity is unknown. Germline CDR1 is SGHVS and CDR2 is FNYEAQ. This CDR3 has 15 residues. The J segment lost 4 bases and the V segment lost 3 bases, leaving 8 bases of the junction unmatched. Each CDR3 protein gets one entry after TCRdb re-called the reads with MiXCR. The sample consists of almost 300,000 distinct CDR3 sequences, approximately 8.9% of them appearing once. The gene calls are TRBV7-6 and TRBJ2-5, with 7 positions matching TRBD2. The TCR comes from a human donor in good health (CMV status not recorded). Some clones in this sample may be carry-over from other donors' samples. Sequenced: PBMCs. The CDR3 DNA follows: TGTGCCAGCAGCTTGGGACCGACTAGCAGAGAGACCCAGTACTTC. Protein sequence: CASSLGPTSRETQYF.